This TCR beta chain came from a study of blood T cell repertoires in COVID-19. Study-level information: Whether acute or convalescent, the COVID-19 samples came from the United States, Italy and Spain.

V lost 3 bases, J lost 4 bases, and 8 bases stayed unmatched. CDR3 size: 15 residues. Per the germline V gene, CDR1 is KGHSH and CDR2 is LQKENI. Study processing details: Reference gene primer amplification gave nucleated cell count estimates. Clones were read by immunoSEQ multiplex PCR, and TCRdb kept only the in-frame ones, dropping some. V, J and clone size derive from that table, while D and trimming were established from the DNA sequence. Of approximately 120,000 clones in the sample, almost 70% are singletons; the top ten hold approximately 2%. The chain has TRBV18 and TRBJ2-7; 8 bases are a match to TRBD1. The sample taken for sequencing was peripheral blood. The receptor was isolated from a woman aged 65 to 85 with acute or convalescent COVID-19. CDR3 residues: CASSPSRTGRYEQYF. CDR3 sequence (DNA): TGTGCCAGCTCACCTTCCCGGACAGGGAGGTACGAGCAGTACTTC.